This T cell receptor (beta chain) was recorded in a study of tumour-infiltrating T cells in Burkitt lymphoma. Study information: Productive clonality predicted overall and progression-free survival.

Produced via immunoSEQ multiplex PCR; TCRdb's table is partial and in-frame only. The data contain around 15,000 clones, roughly 85% of them singletons. This clone was seen a single time. The V gene's germline CDR1 is LNHDA and CDR2 SQIVND (reference sequence). This CDR3 comprises 16 residues. V shed 1 base, J shed 4 bases, and the junction held 6 bases outside the gene matches. The chain is built from TRBV19 and TRBJ2-3, with 9 bases that match TRBD2. Sequencing was done on a sample of tumor tissue. The receptor comes from a human donor with diffuse large B-cell lymphoma. The CDR3 sequence: CASSIGVAGVSDTQYF. The CDR3 DNA sequence: TGTGCCAGTAGTATAGGGGTAGCGGGAGTGTCAGATACGCAGTATTTT.